This record covers a single TCR beta chain. Antigen specificity is unknown. In TCRdb, the RT-PCR reads were re-called with MiXCR into one record per CDR3 protein. Of 490,000 or so distinct CDR3 sequences in the sample, 7.5% to 8.5% were seen once. This sample stems from a study of response to subunit inactivated influenza vaccine. The CDR3 is 13 amino acids. The trim removed 6 bases at V and 5 bases at J, leaving 8 bases unmatched. Germline V gene sequence: CDR1 DFQATT, CDR2 SNEGSKA (reference sequence). Study-wide results and limits: That few new T cells are recruited by each seasonal influenza vaccination was the authors' suggestion.

The V and J genes are TRBV20-1 and TRBJ2-7, with TRBD1 identical over 9 bases. The input for sequencing was PBMCs from blood, taken approximately 25 months after vaccination. The clonotype comes from a man aged 50 to 69 who received an inactivated influenza vaccine. The CDR3 loop is CSAPDRGVNEQYF. DNA of the CDR3: TGCAGTGCCCCCGACAGGGGGGTCAACGAGCAGTACTTC.